This TCR beta chain was captured in a study of spatial heterogeneity in lung cancer. Study overall: Detection consistently yielded more beta chains than alpha chains. Study-wide findings and caveats: Ubiquitous expanded tumor TCRs surfaced in blood more at resection than they did at follow-up.

Time point given: sample taken at primary tumor resection. Whole RNA, which was extracted from tumor, nontumor lung tissue or frozen PBMC, was sequenced without any cell sorting. Donors were 55 to 75 untreated early-stage non-small cell lung cancer patients. This clonotype is labeled as medium-sized. Its antigen is not identified. A unique molecular identifier was attached to every TCR cDNA molecule. Via MiXCR, TCRdb re-called the 5' RACE reads, giving one row per CDR3 protein. This sample has about 4,800 distinct CDR3 sequences, with over 15% found just once. Source: PBMCs, taken at surgery. This receptor was identified in a male donor with early-stage non-small cell lung cancer.

CDR3 region: CASSYSTGSGNTIYF. The DNA of the CDR3 is TGTGCCAGCAGTTACTCGACAGGGTCCGGAAACACCATATATTTT. The chain combines TRBV6-5 with TRBJ1-3; TRBD1 agrees at 7 bases. The V segment lost 0 bases and the J segment 4 bases; nucleotides outside the gene matches: 3. The CDR3 loop spans 15 amino acids. Germline V CDR1 and CDR2: MNHEY, SVGAGI.